This T cell receptor beta chain was documented in a study of shared clonotypes between healthy human individuals. In its sample, this clone was seen a few times. The antigen is unknown. Deep-level running was used for the assay. Across several immunoSEQ plates, the genomic DNA of each subset was split evenly. Clones were sequenced by immunoSEQ multiplex PCR, and TCRdb holds only the in-frame ones, with some missing. The sample lists about 2,500,000 clones, more than 90% occurring once. Overall study results and limits: Four donors shared around 5.1% of their naive CD4 clonotypes. Sequencing depth was expected to influence donor clonotype sharing.

CDR3 length: 15 amino acids. CDR1 and CDR2 (germline): SGHTA, FQGNSA. V shed 5 bases and J 3 bases; nucleotides not matched to a gene: 9. The source is a man in his late teens or twenties in good health. The chain has TRBV7-2 and TRBJ2-7; 8 bases align to TRBD2. Sequencing was performed on naive CD4+ T cells sorted from blood. Noted subset: CD45RA+ positively selected. The CDR3 protein is CASSADSGKLYEQYF. The CDR3 DNA reads TGTGCCAGCAGCGCAGATAGCGGGAAGCTCTACGAGCAGTACTTC.